The 19 T cell receptor beta chains presented below share a single source sample, sequenced in a study of blood T cell repertoires in COVID-19. Assay used: immunoSEQ multiplex PCR; TCRdb lists only in-frame clones, some missing. Found here are about 68,000 clones, around 85% of them singletons; the top ten hold approximately 23%. The specimen sequenced was peripheral blood. Receptor source: a man in his forties or fifties with acute or convalescent COVID-19.

This rearrangement joins TRBV5-4 to TRBJ2-5; TRBD2 might be the D (7 bases). The CDR3 is 15 residues long. The germline gives CDR1 SGHNT, CDR2 YYREEE (reference sequence). Trimming removed 0 bases at V and 4 bases at J, with 13 bases between. The CDR3 here is CASSLGGGLGETQYF. In nucleotides, the CDR3 is TGTGCCAGCAGCTTGGGGGGGGGCCTGGGAGAGACCCAGTACTTC.

In DNA form, the CDR3 reads TGTGCCAGCAGGGAGGGCCCGTCCTACGAGCAGTACGTC. It is translated as CASREGPSYEQYV. The genes are TRBV6-5 and TRBJ2-7; the D gene is possibly TRBD2 (6 bases). CDR1 MNHEY and CDR2 SVGAGI come from the germline V gene. Trimming removed 6 bases from V and 1 base from J, with 10 bases in between. The CDR3 length is 13 residues.

A single count supports this clone. CDR3: CASRQSGGVEQYV. As DNA, the CDR3 is TGTGCCAGCAGGCAATCCGGAGGAGTCGAGCAGTACGTC. The V gene is TRBV6-5, the J gene TRBJ2-7; D is possibly TRBD2 (5 bases). The germline V gene has CDR1 MNHEY and CDR2 SVGAGI. Trimming removed 6 bases at V and 6 bases at J, with 15 bases between. This CDR3 contains 13 residues.

This clone was found once. The gene calls are TRBV5-4 and TRBJ2-5, with D possibly matching TRBD1 (7 bases). V was trimmed by 3 bases and J by 5 bases, leaving 29 bases between them. This CDR3 is 19 amino acids long. Germline assignment: CDR1 SGHNT and CDR2 YYREEE (reference sequence). CDR3 region: CASSSPLDRREAFRETQYF. The CDR3 nucleotides read TGTGCCAGCAGCTCCCCCCTGGACAGGAGGGAAGCGTTTCGTGAGACCCAGTACTTC.

As DNA, the CDR3 is TGTGCCAGCAGTTTATTTGGGGCCAATGTAGGTTCACCCCTCCACTTT. This codes for CASSLFGANVGSPLHF. The J gene is TRBJ1-6, the V gene TRBV27; D might be TRBD1 (5 bases). Trimming took off 1 base at V and 9 bases at J, with 16 bases between the two ends. The V gene's germline CDR1 is MNHEY and CDR2 SMNVEV (reference sequence). CDR3 length: 16 amino acids.

The chain joins TRBV5-1 to TRBJ2-1; D not certain. CDR1 and CDR2 from the germline V gene are SGHRS and YFSETQ. The CDR3 length is 12 residues. The ends were cut back, 1 base at V and 6 bases at J, with 5 bases in the middle. CDR3: CASSLSLNEQFF. For the CDR3, the DNA is TGCGCCAGCAGCTTGTCCCTCAATGAGCAGTTCTTC.

This clone was seen a handful of times. The V and J genes are TRBV5-6 and TRBJ2-5; tentative D call: TRBD1 (5 bases). In germline, CDR1 is SGHDT, CDR2 YYEEEE. The germline V and J ends were trimmed by 4 bases and 2 bases, with 15 bases remaining between them. The CDR3 runs to 15 residues. The CDR3 is CASSPQVTGQETQYF. CDR3 bases: TGTGCCAGCAGCCCGCAGGTTACAGGACAAGAGACCCAGTACTTC.

The chain uses TRBV24-1 and TRBJ2-2, with D perhaps TRBD2 (6 bases). The CDR3 loop spans 15 amino acids. Trimming pared 6 bases from V and 1 base from J, leaving 11 bases between. The germline CDR1 and CDR2 sequences are KGHDR and SFDVKD. The CDR3 loop is CATSRGDRNTGELFF. For the CDR3, the DNA is TGTGCCACCAGTCGCGGGGACCGGAACACCGGGGAGCTGTTTTTT.

The CDR3 DNA reads as TGCGCCAGCAGCCAGAGGGCGGGCAGCCCGACGGGCTACAATGAGCAGTTCTTC. Protein: CASSQRAGSPTGYNEQFF. The gene calls are TRBV4-1 and TRBJ2-1, with D possibly TRBD2 on 5 matching bases. Per the germline V gene, CDR1 is MGHRA and CDR2 is YSYEKL. Deletions cut 3 bases from V and 3 bases from J, with 21 bases between. This CDR3 spans 18 amino acids.

The chain has TRBV11-2 and TRBJ2-5; no reliable D call. CDR1 is SGHAT and CDR2 is FQNNGV in the germline V gene. This CDR3 comprises 15 residues. V was pared by 1 base and J by 2 bases, with 11 bases between. The CDR3 DNA reads as TGTGCCAGCAGCTTAGCTAGAAGCTTGCAAGAGACCCAGTACTTC. This codes for CASSLARSLQETQYF.

The V call is TRBV6-1, the J call TRBJ1-4, with D unresolved. The V end lost 3 bases, the J end lost 2 bases, and 13 bases lay between the germline ends. The germline V gene has CDR1 MNHNS and CDR2 SASEGT. The length of the CDR3 is 16 residues. The CDR3 region is CASSDWRRATNEKLFF. CDR3 coding DNA: TGTGCCAGCAGTGATTGGCGGAGGGCCACTAATGAAAAACTGTTTTTT.

The rearrangement uses TRBV25-1 and TRBJ1-1; 8 bases match TRBD1. V was pared by 7 bases and J by 5 bases, with 9 bases of the junction left unmatched. Germline values: CDR1 MGHDK, CDR2 SYGVNS. The CDR3 extends over 14 amino acids. The CDR3 reads CASIWNRGWTEAFF. The CDR3 DNA follows: TGTGCCAGCATATGGAACAGGGGGTGGACTGAAGCTTTCTTT.

This rearrangement joins TRBV27 to TRBJ1-1; 8 bases match TRBD1. V trimming: 5 bases; J trimming: 5 bases; junction bases outside the gene matches: 10. The germline gives CDR1 MNHEY, CDR2 SMNVEV (reference sequence). The CDR3 loop spans 15 amino acids. The DNA of the CDR3 is TGTGCCAGCAGTCCGATACAGGGGGTTTGGACTGAAGCTTTCTTT. Residues: CASSPIQGVWTEAFF.

This chain links TRBV11-2 with TRBJ1-1, with 7 bases matching TRBD1. Germline CDR1 and CDR2: SGHAT and FQNNGV. This CDR3 contains 15 residues. J lost 4 bases, V lost 5 bases, and 10 bases had no gene match. The DNA of the CDR3 is TGTGCCAGCAGCCAGACAGGGTACGGGGGCACTGAAGCTTTCTTT. Translated, it gives CASSQTGYGGTEAFF.

The chain employs TRBV14 and TRBJ2-2, with D possibly being TRBD2 (5 bases). Germline V gene sequence: CDR1 SGHDN, CDR2 FVKESK. V lost 4 bases and J lost 5, with 11 bases in between. This CDR3 has 14 residues. CDR3 loop: CASSREPGTGELFF. CDR3 coding DNA: TGTGCCAGCAGCCGCGAACCGGGAACCGGGGAGCTGTTTTTT.

This rearrangement joins TRBV19 to TRBJ2-5; TRBD1 matches at 10 bases. The CDR3 is made up of 15 amino acids. The V and J ends lost 5 bases and 4 bases, in that order; junction bases with no gene match: 7. The V gene's germline CDR1 is LNHDA and CDR2 SQIVND (reference sequence). CDR3 sequence: CASSPMTGGAETQYF. CDR3 coding DNA: TGTGCCAGTAGTCCAATGACAGGGGGCGCAGAGACCCAGTACTTC. The full variable domain, in which reference TRBV19 and TRBJ2-5 provide the parts outside the CDR3, is DGGITQSPKYLFRKEGQNVTLSCEQNLNHDAMYWYRQDPGQGLRLIYYSQIVNDFQKGDIAEGYSVSREKKESFPLTVTSAQKNPTAFYLCASSPMTGGAETQYFGPGTRLLVL.

CDR3 sequence reads: CASSPWGAYNEQFF. The DNA of the CDR3 is TGTGCCAGCAGCCCCTGGGGGGCCTACAATGAGCAGTTCTTC. The V gene is TRBV9, the J gene TRBJ2-1, with D maybe TRBD2 (6 bases). The CDR3 loop spans 14 amino acids. Germline lookup yields CDR1 SGDLS and CDR2 YYNGEE. Trimming cost V 4 bases and J 2 bases, with 10 bases left between them.

The V gene is TRBV24-1, the J gene TRBJ2-3; 9 nucleotides agree with TRBD1. There are 16 residues in the CDR3. Losses at the gene ends were 4 bases for V and 5 bases for J; bases not matched to a gene: 9. CDR1 and CDR2 from the germline V gene are KGHDR and SFDVKD. CDR3 coding DNA: TGTGCCACCAGTGAGCCTCGGGACAGGGACCAAGATACGCAGTATTTT. Amino acids: CATSEPRDRDQDTQYF.

J is TRBJ2-7 and V is TRBV7-8, with 9 bases lining up with TRBD2. The length of the CDR3 is 14 residues. Per the germline V gene, CDR1 is SGHVS and CDR2 is FQNEAQ. Germline trimming cut 0 bases from V and 8 bases from J; bases unmatched to any gene: 5. This CDR3 is CASSLARAGGQQYF. CDR3 DNA sequence: TGTGCCAGCAGCTTAGCGCGGGCGGGGGGGCAGCAGTACTTC. Full variable domain (missing parts from reference TRBV7-8 and TRBJ2-7): GAGVSQSPRYKVAKRGQDVALRCDPISGHVSLFWYQQALGQGPEFLTYFQNEAQLDKSGLPSDRFFAERPEGSVSTLKIQRTQQEDSAVYLCASSLARAGGQQYFGPGTRLTVT.